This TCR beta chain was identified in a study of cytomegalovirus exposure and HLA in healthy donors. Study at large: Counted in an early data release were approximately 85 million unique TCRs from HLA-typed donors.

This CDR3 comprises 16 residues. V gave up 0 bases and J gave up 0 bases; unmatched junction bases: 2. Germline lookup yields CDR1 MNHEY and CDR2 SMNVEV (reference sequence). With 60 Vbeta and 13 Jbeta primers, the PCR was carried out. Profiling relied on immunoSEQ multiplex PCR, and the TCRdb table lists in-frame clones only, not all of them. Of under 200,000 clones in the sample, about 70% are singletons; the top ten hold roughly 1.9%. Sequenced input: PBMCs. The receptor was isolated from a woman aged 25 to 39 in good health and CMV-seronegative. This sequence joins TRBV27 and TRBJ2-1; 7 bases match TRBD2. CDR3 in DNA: TGTGCCAGCAGTTTATCTGCGGGAGTCTCCTACAATGAGCAGTTCTTC. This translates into CASSLSAGVSYNEQFF.